Below, one TCR beta chain is given with its context. Assay used: immunoSEQ multiplex PCR; TCRdb lists only in-frame clones, some missing. The data show over 850,000 clones, with approximately 78% seen just once and roughly 0.57% held by the top ten. This entry is derived from a study of shared clonotypes between healthy human individuals. The CDR3 runs 16 residues. CDR1 is SGHDN, CDR2 FVKESK, per germline. The V gene lost 3 bases and the J gene lost 0 bases, with 15 bases spanning the gap. The clonotype originates from a young man in good health. Some clones in this sample may be carry-over from other donors' samples. Sequencing was done on a sample of memory CD4+ T cells from PBMCs. Subset specified: CD45RA-negative fraction. This rearrangement joins TRBV14 to TRBJ2-7; TRBD1 might be the D (5 bases). The CDR3 loop reads CASSQLETASSYEQYF. The CDR3 region has the DNA TGTGCCAGCAGCCAGCTGGAGACAGCTAGCTCCTACGAGCAGTACTTC.